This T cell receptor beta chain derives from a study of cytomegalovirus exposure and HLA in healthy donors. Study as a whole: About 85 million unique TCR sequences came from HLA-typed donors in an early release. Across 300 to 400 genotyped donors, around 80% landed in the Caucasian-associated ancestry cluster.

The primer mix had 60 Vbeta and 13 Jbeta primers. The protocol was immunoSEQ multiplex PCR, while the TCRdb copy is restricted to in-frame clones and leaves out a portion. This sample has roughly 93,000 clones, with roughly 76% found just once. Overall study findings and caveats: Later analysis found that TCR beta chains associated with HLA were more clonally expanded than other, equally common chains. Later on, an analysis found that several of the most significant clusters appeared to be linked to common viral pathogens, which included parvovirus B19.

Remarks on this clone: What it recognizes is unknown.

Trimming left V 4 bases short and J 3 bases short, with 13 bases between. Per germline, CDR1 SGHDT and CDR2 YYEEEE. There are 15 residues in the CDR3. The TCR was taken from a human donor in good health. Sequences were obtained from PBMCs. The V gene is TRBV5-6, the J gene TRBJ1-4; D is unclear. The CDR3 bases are TGTGCCAGCAGCCGGCAGCAGCGGGCTAATGAAAAACTGTTTTTT. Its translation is CASSRQQRANEKLFF.